The 21 T cell receptor beta chains below were found in one sample sequenced in a study of cytomegalovirus exposure and HLA in healthy donors. The PCR used 60 Vbeta and 13 Jbeta primers. TCRdb's copy holds only in-frame clones and misses some; the assay was immunoSEQ multiplex PCR. This sample has 200,000 or so clones, with about 90% found just once. What was sequenced was PBMCs. The receptors derive from a girl less than two years old in good health and CMV-seronegative.

The chain joins TRBV6-5 to TRBJ2-5; 10 nucleotides align to TRBD2. CDR3 length: 15 amino acids. V was pared by 4 bases and J by 1 base, with 3 bases of the junction left unmatched. From germline, CDR1 is MNHEY and CDR2 SVGAGI. This CDR3 is CASSLAGGIQETQYF. The CDR3 nucleotides are TGTGCCAGCAGTTTAGCGGGAGGTATCCAAGAGACCCAGTACTTC.

The chain is built from TRBV12-5 and TRBJ2-7, with D possibly matching TRBD2 (5 bases). Germline V gene data show CDR1 as LGHNT and CDR2 as FRNRAP. Trimming removed 0 bases from V and 3 bases from J, with 21 bases in between. The CDR3 length is 18 residues. The CDR3 spells CASGLVLGGPQVHYEQYF. The CDR3 DNA reads TGTGCTAGTGGTTTGGTACTTGGAGGCCCCCAGGTCCACTACGAGCAGTACTTC.

This chain uses TRBV10-3 with TRBJ2-7; 13 bases agree with TRBD2. CDR3 size: 15 residues. V lost 11 bases to trimming and J lost 4 bases; unmatched junction nucleotides: 11. Germline CDR1 ENHRY, CDR2 SYGVKD. CDR3 in DNA: TGTGCCGCCCGGACTAGCGGGAGTTCTAGGTACGAGCAGTACTTC. This sequence encodes CAARTSGSSRYEQYF.

The chain combines TRBV19 with TRBJ1-5; D might be TRBD1 (5 bases). The ends were cut back, 10 bases at V and 4 bases at J, with 17 bases in the middle. The CDR3 runs to 14 residues. Germline V gene data show CDR1 as LNHDA and CDR2 as SQIVND (reference sequence). The CDR3 sequence is CATTRQSQNQPQHF. DNA of the CDR3: TGTGCCACCACGAGACAGTCCCAGAATCAGCCCCAGCATTTT. Together with reference TRBV19 and TRBJ1-5, the CDR3 gives the full variable domain: DGGITQSPKYLFRKEGQNVTLSCEQNLNHDAMYWYRQDPGQGLRLIYYSQIVNDFQKGDIAEGYSVSREKKESFPLTVTSAQKNPTAFYLCATTRQSQNQPQHFGDGTRLSIL.

The chain uses TRBV4-1 and TRBJ2-1, with 11 bases fitting TRBD1. The V segment lost 4 bases and the J segment 7 bases; nucleotides outside the gene matches: 15. Germline CDR1 reads MGHRA; CDR2 reads YSYEKL. The CDR3 consists of 18 residues. In nucleotides, the CDR3 is TGCGCCAGCAGCCCCCAGCCGGGACAGGGGGTGGTTAGGAATGAGCAGTTCTTC. This encodes CASSPQPGQGVVRNEQFF.

The chain couples TRBV6-1 to TRBJ1-2; TRBD1 might be the D (5 bases). V lost 6 bases and J lost 12, with 14 bases in between. The CDR3 consists of 11 residues. CDR1 is MNHNS, CDR2 SASEGT, per germline. Here the CDR3 reads CASRGPRANTF. The CDR3 bases are TGTGCCAGCAGAGGTCCCAGGGCAAACACCTTC.

The chain combines TRBV6-1 with TRBJ2-7; 7 nucleotides align to TRBD1. The length of the CDR3 is 12 residues. Germline V gene lookup returns CDR1 MNHNS and CDR2 SASEGT. V lost 5 bases, J lost 7 bases, and 5 bases stayed unmatched. The DNA of the CDR3 is TGTGCCAGCAGTCGAGGGGGCCAGGAGCAGTACTTC. Protein sequence: CASSRGGQEQYF.

The rearrangement uses TRBV4-1 and TRBJ1-6; D perhaps matches TRBD1 (5 bases). CDR1 and CDR2 from the germline V gene are MGHRA and YSYEKL. The CDR3 is made up of 19 amino acids. V was shortened by 4 bases and J by 0 bases, with 19 bases between the two germline ends. CDR3 loop: CASSPGTPVKSSYNSPLHF. Written as DNA, the CDR3 is TGCGCCAGCAGCCCTGGGACTCCTGTTAAAAGCTCCTATAATTCACCCCTCCACTTT.

This sequence joins TRBV6-5 and TRBJ1-1, with 7 bases lining up with TRBD1. This CDR3 region has 16 residues. Trimming cost V 2 bases and J 4 bases; bases outside gene matches: 10. Germline V gene sequence: CDR1 MNHEY, CDR2 SVGAGI. The CDR3 DNA sequence: TGTGCCAGCAGTTACACGGAAGACAGGGCGAGCACTGAAGCTTTCTTT. Protein product: CASSYTEDRASTEAFF.

Concerning this clone: In the same sample, other DNA sequences code for this CDR3. This sequence joins TRBV15 and TRBJ1-3; D call uncertain. Trimming took off 0 bases at V and 4 bases at J, with 10 bases between the two ends. Looked up from germline, CDR1 is LNHNV and CDR2 is YYDKDF (reference sequence). The length of the CDR3 is 15 residues. Here the CDR3 reads CATSRDRGLGNTIYF. CDR3 sequence (DNA): TGTGCCACCAGCAGAGATCGAGGGCTAGGAAACACCATATATTTT.

The CDR3 DNA sequence: TGTGCCTGGACTCAGGGGCCAAATTCACCCCTCCACTTT. It encodes CAWTQGPNSPLHF. V is TRBV30 and J is TRBJ1-6; possibly TRBD1 for D (6 bases). The CDR3 loop spans 13 amino acids. V lost 4 bases to trimming and J lost 7 bases, with 11 bases between them. Germline-derived CDR1 and CDR2 are GTSNPN and SVGIG (reference sequence). The complete variable domain, with remaining parts taken from reference TRBV30 and TRBJ1-6, reads SQTIHQWPATLVQPVGSPLSLECTVEGTSNPNLYWYRQAAGRGLQLLFYSVGIGQISSEVPQNLSASRPQDRQFILSSKKLLLSDSGFYLCAWTQGPNSPLHFGNGTRLTVT.

The genes are TRBV7-2 and TRBJ1-1, with D perhaps matching TRBD1 (6 bases). Germline CDR1 SGHTA, CDR2 FQGNSA. This CDR3 is built from 14 residues. V lost 7 bases to trimming and J lost 2 bases, with 14 bases between them. The CDR3 region has the DNA TGTGCCAGCATCCAAGACAGGACCAACACTGAAGCTTTCTTT. This codes for CASIQDRTNTEAFF.

This chain uses TRBV29-1 with TRBJ2-1; 14 nucleotides agree with TRBD2. This CDR3 has 15 amino acids. V shed 6 bases and J 8 bases; nucleotides not matched to a gene: 9. Germline V CDR1 and CDR2: SQVTM, ANQGSEA. CDR3 bases: TGCAGCGTGAACGGACTAGCGGGGGGATACGATGAGCAGTTCTTC. Translation gives CSVNGLAGGYDEQFF.

The V and J genes are TRBV7-3 and TRBJ1-2; D is perhaps TRBD1 (5 bases). V lost 3 bases to trimming and J lost 2 bases, with 7 bases between them. Looked up from germline, CDR1 is SGHTA and CDR2 is FQGTGA. The CDR3 covers 13 residues. DNA for the CDR3: TGTGCCAGCAGCTTCGACAGAAACTATGGCTACACCTTC. It is translated as CASSFDRNYGYTF.

Regarding this clone: Other nucleotide sequences from this sample produce the same CDR3. The rearrangement links TRBV19 to TRBJ2-1; 10 bases line up with TRBD2. This CDR3 spans 15 amino acids. CDR1 and CDR2 from the germline V gene are LNHDA and SQIVND (reference sequence). After removal of 1 base from V and 3 bases from J, the junction contained 0 bases not matched to a gene. The CDR3 spells CASSIGLAGYNEQFF. For the CDR3, the DNA is TGTGCCAGTAGTATAGGACTAGCGGGCTACAATGAGCAGTTCTTC.

This chain joins TRBV13 and TRBJ2-7; D perhaps matches TRBD1 (6 bases). From germline, CDR1 is PRHDT and CDR2 FYEKMQ (reference sequence). Trimming shortened V by 2 bases and J by 3 bases, and 11 bases separated the two germline ends. CDR3 length: 14 amino acids. The CDR3 DNA sequence: TGTGCCAGCAGCTTAAGAGGGGGATACTACGAGCAGTACTTC. This translates into CASSLRGGYYEQYF. The full variable domain, rest sourced from reference TRBV13 and TRBJ2-7, is AAGVIQSPRHLIKEKRETATLKCYPIPRHDTVYWYQQGPGQDPQFLISFYEKMQSDKGSIPDRFSAQQFSDYHSELNMSSLELGDSALYFCASSLRGGYYEQYFGPGTRLTVT.

This CDR3 is CASSAGGLYEQYF. As DNA, the CDR3 is TGCGCCAGCAGTGCAGGGGGCCTCTACGAGCAGTACTTC. J is TRBJ2-7 and V is TRBV10-1; 8 positions agree with TRBD1. After removal of 4 bases from V and 3 bases from J, the junction contained 2 bases not matched to a gene. Germline V gene lookup returns CDR1 WNHNN and CDR2 SYGVQD (reference sequence). This CDR3 spans 13 amino acids.

The rearrangement joins TRBV7-9 to TRBJ1-5; D uncertain. The length of the CDR3 is 12 residues. V was cut by 4 bases and J by 4 bases, with 5 bases left in between. Looked up from germline, CDR1 is SEHNR and CDR2 is FQNEAQ (reference sequence). CDR3 sequence reads: CASSSGNQPQHF. DNA for the CDR3: TGTGCCAGCAGCTCGGGGAATCAGCCCCAGCATTTT. Filled out from reference TRBV7-9 and TRBJ1-5, the complete variable domain reads DTGVSQNPRHKITKRGQNVTFRCDPISEHNRLYWYRQTLGQGPEFLTYFQNEAQLEKSRLLSDRFSAERPKGSFSTLEIQRTEQGDSAMYLCASSSGNQPQHFGDGTRLSIL.

The rearrangement joins TRBV7-9 to TRBJ1-6; TRBD1 agrees at 7 bases. The V segment lost 2 bases and the J segment 7 bases; nucleotides outside the gene matches: 14. Germline V gives CDR1 SEHNR, CDR2 FQNEAQ (reference sequence). The CDR3 loop spans 18 amino acids. Here the CDR3 reads CASSLSPAGGQLNSPLHF. CDR3 in DNA: TGTGCCAGCAGCTTATCCCCCGCTGGGGGACAGCTAAATTCACCCCTCCACTTT.

This clone has a handful of counts. The rearrangement uses TRBV5-6 and TRBJ2-7, with 11 bases aligning to TRBD1. The CDR3 contains 16 residues. From germline, CDR1 is SGHDT and CDR2 YYEEEE. V lost 0 bases, J lost 7 bases, and 9 bases stayed unmatched. The CDR3 sequence is CASSLGPRTGGREQYF. The CDR3 bases are TGTGCCAGCAGCTTGGGGCCCAGGACAGGGGGCCGGGAGCAGTACTTC.

This chain uses TRBV5-1 with TRBJ2-1; possibly TRBD2 for D (5 bases). Per the germline V gene, CDR1 is SGHRS and CDR2 is YFSETQ. The CDR3 runs 13 residues. V was cut by 5 bases and J by 8 bases, with 14 bases left in between. Here the CDR3 reads CASSVSSFDEQFF. The CDR3 coding sequence is TGCGCCAGCAGTGTTTCTAGCTTCGATGAGCAGTTCTTC.